This is a list of T cell receptor beta chains from one sample in a study of shared clonotypes between healthy human individuals. Sequencing used immunoSEQ multiplex PCR; TCRdb keeps in-frame clones, though not all of them. The sample carries more than 1 million clones, approximately 80% recorded once. Sequencing was done on a sample of memory CD4+ T cells from PBMCs. The source is a man between 18 and 29 years old in good health. Some clones in this sample may be carry-over from other donors' samples. Each CDR3 is given with its conserved first and last residue. Fields, in order: V gene, J gene, clone size, D gene, CDR3 length, CDR3 protein, CDR3 DNA. A D gene is named only where the DNA matches it firmly. Some rows mark clone size as missing; the rest say once, few, many or name a class of expanded clone.

TRBV10-1	TRBJ1-5	.	.	13	CASSVGPNQPQHF	TGCGCCAGCAGTGTGGGACCTAATCAGCCCCAGCATTTT
TRBV5-1	TRBJ2-5	.	.	13	CASSLGGRETQYF	TGCGCCAGCAGCTTGGGAGGGCGCGAGACCCAGTACTTC
TRBV5-6	TRBJ2-7	.	.	13	CASSLTGTYEQYF	TGTGCCAGCAGCTTGACAGGAACCTACGAGCAGTACTTC
TRBV2	TRBJ1-2	once	.	14	CASSDSRSGYGYTF	TGTGCCAGCAGTGATTCCCGGTCGGGCTATGGCTACACCTTC
TRBV15	TRBJ1-2	.	.	17	CATSRSLSGALVDGYTF	TGTGCCACCAGCAGATCCTTGTCAGGGGCGCTCGTTGATGGCTACACCTTC
TRBV6-6	TRBJ2-7	.	.	12	CASSSSRGEQYF	TGTGCCAGCAGCTCCTCTCGGGGGGAGCAGTACTTC
TRBV29-1	TRBJ2-7	.	.	16	CSVEGGAGRPSYEQYF	TGCAGCGTTGAAGGTGGGGCGGGGAGGCCCTCCTACGAGCAGTACTTC
TRBV5-1	TRBJ2-4	.	.	20	CASSVTGGTNTLIAKNIQYF	TGCGCCAGCAGCGTTACAGGGGGGACTAATACCCTTATAGCCAAAAACATTCAGTACTTC
TRBV5-4	TRBJ1-4	.	.	14	CASSSQGTNEKLFF	TGTGCCAGCAGCTCCCAGGGAACTAATGAAAAACTGTTTTTT
TRBV6-6	TRBJ2-3	.	.	14	CASSPGLITDTQYF	TGTGCCAGCAGTCCGGGGCTTATCACAGATACGCAGTATTTT
TRBV4-1	TRBJ1-2	.	.	14	CASSQGNYNYGYTF	TGCGCCAGCAGCCAAGGCAACTACAACTATGGCTACACCTTC
TRBV29-1	TRBJ2-7	.	.	13	CSVGWGRGSEQYF	TGCAGCGTTGGGTGGGGACGGGGGAGCGAGCAGTACTTC
TRBV30	TRBJ1-2	.	TRBD1	14	CAWSVARTGGGYTF	TGTGCCTGGAGTGTCGCCCGGACAGGGGGAGGCTACACCTTC
TRBV6-1	TRBJ2-7	.	.	12	CASKNGDHEQYF	TGTGCCAGCAAGAATGGGGACCACGAGCAGTACTTC
TRBV7-9	TRBJ2-3	.	.	14	CASSPAHSTDTQYF	TGTGCCAGCAGCCCCGCCCACAGCACAGATACGCAGTATTTT
TRBV5-4	TRBJ1-2	.	TRBD1	15	CASSPDRGAYYGYTF	TGTGCCAGCAGTCCCGACAGGGGGGCTTACTATGGCTACACCTTC
TRBV28	TRBJ2-5	few	.	12	CASSGGWETQYF	TGTGCCAGCAGTGGAGGCTGGGAGACCCAGTACTTC
TRBV5-5	TRBJ2-5	once	.	14	CASSLFPGAETQYF	TGTGCCAGCAGCTTGTTCCCAGGGGCGGAGACCCAGTACTTC
TRBV20-1	TRBJ2-7	.	.	11	CSARDRNEQYF	TGCAGTGCTCGAGACCGTAACGAGCAGTACTTC
TRBV30	TRBJ1-1	few	TRBD1	13	CAWKGTGINEAFF	TGTGCCTGGAAGGGGACAGGGATTAATGAAGCTTTCTTT
TRBV5-1	TRBJ2-3	once	.	14	CASSLAGGSDTQYF	TGCGCCAGCAGCTTGGCCGGGGGTTCGGATACGCAGTATTTT
TRBV5-1	TRBJ2-1	.	TRBD2	21	CASRSSGTRTSGDSSYNEQFF	TGCGCCAGCAGATCAAGTGGGACCCGGACTAGCGGGGATAGCTCCTACAATGAGCAGTTCTTC
TRBV4-3	TRBJ1-2	.	.	14	CASSQTQGAGGYTF	TGCGCCAGCAGCCAAACACAGGGAGCAGGCGGCTACACCTTC